This TCR beta chain came from a study of cytomegalovirus exposure and HLA in healthy donors. CDR3 length: 11 residues. CDR1 and CDR2 from the germline V gene are SQVTM and ANQGSEA. Trimming stripped 6 bases from V and 8 bases from J, with 11 bases between. 60 Vbeta and 13 Jbeta primers were used in PCR. Profiled with immunoSEQ multiplex PCR; TCRdb holds only in-frame clones, not every one. The sample records some 190,000 clones, more than 75% being singletons. This clone was counted a single time. The chain carries TRBV29-1 and TRBJ1-3; weak D call: TRBD1 (6 bases). This receptor was taken from a woman aged 45-65 years in good health and CMV-seronegative. Sequencing was done on a sample of PBMCs. CDR3 sequence (DNA): TGCAGCGTGACAGGTGGCGACACCATATATTTT. Protein: CSVTGGDTIYF.